This T cell receptor beta chain appears in the sequencing data of a study of shared clonotypes between healthy human individuals. Study context: Researchers assigned three CD4 naive, three CD4 memory, two CD8 naive and one CD8 memory plate to each donor. Study-wide results and caveats: For naive CD4 cells, 4% to 5% of clonotypes were shared across a handful of donors.

CDR1 and CDR2 (germline): SEHNR, FQNEAQ (reference sequence). Deletions cut 8 bases from V and 0 bases from J, with 14 bases between. This CDR3 is 15 amino acids long. Into CD45RA+ naive and CD45RA-negative memory subsets, the CD4+ cells were split. As concerns this clone: As yet, its antigen is unknown.

Study processing details: Without quality scores, immunoSEQ junctional reads could not be filtered like full-length reads. The data were produced by immunoSEQ multiplex PCR, yet TCRdb's version contains in-frame clones alone and is incomplete. V, J and clone size are those of that table, while D and trimming were read from the DNA. The repertoire holds roughly 300,000 clones, with around 67% as singletons. Sequenced material: memory CD4+ T cells sorted from blood. Stated subset: CD45RA-negative fraction. V gene TRBV7-9 combines with J gene TRBJ2-1; possible D gene TRBD2, 5 bases. This TCR was recovered from a man aged 25-45 years in good health. The CDR3 is CASVGGPSSYNEQFF. The CDR3 DNA reads TGTGCCAGCGTCGGCGGGCCCAGCTCCTACAATGAGCAGTTCTTC. The full variable domain, completed using reference TRBV7-9 and TRBJ2-1, is DTGVSQNPRHKITKRGQNVTFRCDPISEHNRLYWYRQTLGQGPEFLTYFQNEAQLEKSRLLSDRFSAERPKGSFSTLEIQRTEQGDSAMYLCASVGGPSSYNEQFFGPGTRLTVL.